This section outlines one T cell receptor (beta chain) sequence together with its context. This record comes from a study of blood T cell repertoires in COVID-19. Study context: Acute-phase and convalescent COVID-19 samples originated in the United States, Italy and Spain.

The assay was immunoSEQ multiplex PCR, and TCRdb's table has in-frame clones only and misses some. The sample gives about 120,000 clones, approximately 85% of which show up once; 11% is in the top ten. CDR3 length: 16 amino acids. Germline CDR1 reads SGHDN; CDR2 reads FVKESK. Trimming pared 1 base from V and 5 bases from J, leaving 17 bases between. The clonotype comes from a man older than 75 with acute or convalescent COVID-19. This chain connects TRBV14 to TRBJ2-5; tentative D call: TRBD2 (5 bases). The sequencing sample was made of peripheral blood. The CDR3 bases are TGTGCCAGCAGCCAAGGAGGGTCCTCAATGTTGGAGACCCAGTACTTC. This translates into CASSQGGSSMLETQYF. The whole variable domain, remainder taken from reference TRBV14 and TRBJ2-5, is EAGVTQFPSHSVIEKGQTVTLRCDPISGHDNLYWYRRVMGKEIKFLLHFVKESKQDESGMPNNRFLAERTGGTYSTLKVQPAELEDSGVYFCASSQGGSSMLETQYFGPGTRLLVL.